This T cell receptor beta chain was recovered during a study of beta chain features in type 1 diabetes. Findings and limits, study-wide: Insertions at VDJ junctions were less frequent in type 1 diabetes patients. These patients also deleted more nucleotides at the same junctions.

A word on this clone: The antigen remains unidentified.

The investigators reverse transcribed all of the isolated RNA, so they sequenced expressed TCRB transcripts. The table came from immunoSEQ multiplex PCR; TCRdb's copy has only in-frame clones and leaves some out. The data contain hundreds of thousands of clones, roughly 16% of them singletons. The sample consisted of naive CD4+ T cells from blood. The receptor's source is a man between 18 and 29 years old in good health.

The CDR3 bases are TGTGCCAGCATAAAAGGGACAGCCTCCTACAATGAGCAGTTCTTC. Amino acid sequence: CASIKGTASYNEQFF. The chain has TRBV28 and TRBJ2-1, with TRBD1 matching 7 bases. Trimming at V came to 7 bases and at J to 0 bases, leaving 6 bases not matched to a gene. The CDR3 sequence is 15 residues long. Germline assignment: CDR1 MDHEN and CDR2 SYDVKM. Using reference TRBV28 and TRBJ2-1 for the parts outside the CDR3, the full variable domain is DVKVTQSSRYLVKRTGEKVFLECVQDMDHENMFWYRQDPGLGLRLIYFSYDVKMKEKGDIPEGYSVSREKKERFSLILESASTNQTSMYLCASIKGTASYNEQFFGPGTRLTVL.